This TCR beta chain was captured in a study of cytomegalovirus exposure and HLA in healthy donors. Findings and caveats of the study: In a later analysis, DRB1 alleles had the most associated TCRs; HLA-C alleles the fewest.

Germline V gene sequence: CDR1 SGHVS, CDR2 FNYEAQ. The junction had 11 bases not matched to a gene; V was cut back by 9 bases and J by 6 bases. This CDR3 spans 14 amino acids. It was with 60 Vbeta and 13 Jbeta primers that the PCR ran. Using immunoSEQ multiplex PCR, the repertoire was profiled, and TCRdb retains in-frame clones only, with some absent. Of 150,000 or so clones in the sample, around 78% were seen once. A remark on this clone: As yet, its antigen is unknown.

The source of this sequence is a man between 40 and 49 years old in good health and CMV-seropositive. Sequencing used PBMCs. The chain is built from TRBV7-6 and TRBJ2-1; 7 positions agree with TRBD1. As DNA, the CDR3 is TGTGCCAGTACCGAGGGGGCTTCCATCAATGAGCAGTTCTTC. Amino acid sequence: CASTEGASINEQFF.